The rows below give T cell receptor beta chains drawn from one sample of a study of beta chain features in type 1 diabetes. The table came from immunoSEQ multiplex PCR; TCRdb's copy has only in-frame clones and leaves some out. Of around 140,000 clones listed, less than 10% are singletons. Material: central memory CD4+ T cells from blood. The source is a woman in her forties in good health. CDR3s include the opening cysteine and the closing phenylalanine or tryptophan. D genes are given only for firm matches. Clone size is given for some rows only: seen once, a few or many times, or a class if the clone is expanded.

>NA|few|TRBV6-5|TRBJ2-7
TGTGCCAGCATCCTGAATGTGGGAGGCGAGCAGTACTTC
CASILNVGGEQYF
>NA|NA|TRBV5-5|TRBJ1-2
TGTGCCAGCAGCTTGGATGGCCGGGATGGCGGCTACACCTTC
CASSLDGRDGGYTF
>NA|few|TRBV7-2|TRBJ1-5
TGTGCCAGCAGCTTAGCACAGGGCAATCAGCCCCAGCATTTT
CASSLAQGNQPQHF
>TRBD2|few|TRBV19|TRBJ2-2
TGTGCCAGTAGTTTGTCTAGCGGGGGGGCCTCCGGGGAGCTGTTTTTT
CASSLSSGGASGELFF
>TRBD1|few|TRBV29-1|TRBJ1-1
TGCAGCGTCGAACCAATACAGGGGTTGCCTGAAGCTTTCTTT
CSVEPIQGLPEAFF
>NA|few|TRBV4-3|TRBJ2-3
TGCGCCAGCAGCCAAGATGATGGTCGGGATACGCAGTATTTT
CASSQDDGRDTQYF
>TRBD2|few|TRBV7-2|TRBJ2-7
TGTGCCAGCAGCCTGGGGGGGACTAGCCTGGAGCAGTACTTC
CASSLGGTSLEQYF
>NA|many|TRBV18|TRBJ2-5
TGTGCCAGCTCATCAAAAGAGACCCAGTACTTC
CASSSKETQYF
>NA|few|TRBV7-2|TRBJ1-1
TGTGCCAGCAGCCCATACTTGTTCTCTGAAGCTTTCTTT
CASSPYLFSEAFF
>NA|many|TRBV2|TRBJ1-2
TGTGCCAGCAGCGACAGGTTCGGCTACACCTTC
CASSDRFGYTF
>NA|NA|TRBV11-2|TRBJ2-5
TGTGCCAGCAGTTTGCGGGAGACCCAGTACTTC
CASSLRETQYF
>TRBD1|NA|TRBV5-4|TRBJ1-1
TGTGCCAGCAGCTTGGGACAGGGGTGGAACAGTGAAGCTTTCTTT
CASSLGQGWNSEAFF
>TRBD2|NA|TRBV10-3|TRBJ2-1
TGTGCCATCAGAACCGGGACTAGCGGGGGGCACTCCTACAATGAGCAGTTCTTC
CAIRTGTSGGHSYNEQFF